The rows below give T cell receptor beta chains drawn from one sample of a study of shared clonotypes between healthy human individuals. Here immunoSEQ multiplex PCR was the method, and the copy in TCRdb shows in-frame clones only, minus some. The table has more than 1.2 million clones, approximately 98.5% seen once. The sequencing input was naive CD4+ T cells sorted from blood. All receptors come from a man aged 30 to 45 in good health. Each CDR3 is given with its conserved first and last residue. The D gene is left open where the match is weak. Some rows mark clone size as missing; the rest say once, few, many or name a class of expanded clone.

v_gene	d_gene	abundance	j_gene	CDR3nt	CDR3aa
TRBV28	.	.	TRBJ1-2	TGTGCCAGCCGACAGAACTATGGCTACACCTTC	CASRQNYGYTF
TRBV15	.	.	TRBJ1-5	TGTGCCACCAGCAGAGAGTACGGGAACAATCAGCCCCAGCATTTT	CATSREYGNNQPQHF
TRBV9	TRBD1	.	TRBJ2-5	TGTGCCAGCAGCGTAGGACAGGGCTTGGAGACCCAGTACTTC	CASSVGQGLETQYF
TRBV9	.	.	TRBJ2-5	TGTGCCAGCAGCGTAGCCGGAGCGCGCCAAGAGACCCAGTACTTC	CASSVAGARQETQYF
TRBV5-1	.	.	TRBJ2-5	TGCGCCAGCAGCTTCACAAGCACCTTCCAAGAGACCCAGTACTTC	CASSFTSTFQETQYF
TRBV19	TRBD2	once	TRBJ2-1	TGTGCCAGTAGTTTGGCGGGAGGGGCGGGCCGTAATGAGCAGTTCTTC	CASSLAGGAGRNEQFF
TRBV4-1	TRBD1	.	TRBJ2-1	TGCGCCAGCAGCCAACAGGGGGCCCTGAGCTATGAGCAGTTCTTC	CASSQQGALSYEQFF
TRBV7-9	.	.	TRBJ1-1	TGTGCCAGCAGCTTAACTACAGGATTCACTGAAGCTTTCTTT	CASSLTTGFTEAFF
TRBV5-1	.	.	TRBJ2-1	TGCGCCAGCAGCAACAGGACGGGCGGTGAGCAGTTCTTC	CASSNRTGGEQFF
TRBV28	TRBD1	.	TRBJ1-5	TGTGCCAGCAGGCCGGGACAGGGCTATCAGCCCCAGCATTTT	CASRPGQGYQPQHF
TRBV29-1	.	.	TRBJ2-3	TGCAGCGCCACCCGGGCAGTCGCAGATACGCAGTATTTT	CSATRAVADTQYF
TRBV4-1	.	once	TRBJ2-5	TGCGCCAGCAGCCAAGTATTGAGGGGGCAAGAGACCCAGTACTTC	CASSQVLRGQETQYF
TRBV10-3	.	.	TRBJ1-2	TGTGCCATCAGTGAGGAGGGGGACTATGGCTACACCTTC	CAISEEGDYGYTF
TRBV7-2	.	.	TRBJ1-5	TGTGCCAGCAGCTTAGAGTGGGGCGGGCAGCCCCAGCATTTT	CASSLEWGGQPQHF
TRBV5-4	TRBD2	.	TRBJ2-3	TGTGCCAGCAGCTTCAGGACTAGTGGGACAGATACGCAGTATTTT	CASSFRTSGTDTQYF
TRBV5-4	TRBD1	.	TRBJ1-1	TGTGCCAGCAGCCGGGACAGAAATATGAACACTGAAGCTTTCTTT	CASSRDRNMNTEAFF
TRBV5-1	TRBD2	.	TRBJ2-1	TGCGCCAGCAGCTTGGATAGACTAGCCTACGAGCAGTTCTTC	CASSLDRLAYEQFF
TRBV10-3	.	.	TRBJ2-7	TGTGCCATCAGTGACCCGAGTGTTTTGGTAGGGTACTTC	CAISDPSVLVGYF
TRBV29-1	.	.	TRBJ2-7	TGCAGCGTTGAAGACAATGTCCCGACCTACGAGCAGTACTTC	CSVEDNVPTYEQYF
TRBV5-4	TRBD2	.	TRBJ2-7	TGTGCCAGCAGCTTTAGCGGGAGCTACGACGAGCAGTACTTC	CASSFSGSYDEQYF
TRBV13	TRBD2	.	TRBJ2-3	TGTGCCAGCAGCACTTCCGGACTAGCGGGAGTCATCCGTCGCACAGATACGCAGTATTTT	CASSTSGLAGVIRRTDTQYF
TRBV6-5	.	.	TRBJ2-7	TGTGCCAGCAGCTCCGGGACAACGATATACGAGCAGTACTTC	CASSSGTTIYEQYF
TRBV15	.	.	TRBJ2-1	TGTGCCACCGGTAGAGGGATCTACAATGAGCAGTTCTTC	CATGRGIYNEQFF
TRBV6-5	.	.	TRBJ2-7	TGTGCCAGCAGTAGAGGGGACGTTAGCTCCTACGAGCAGTACTTC	CASSRGDVSSYEQYF
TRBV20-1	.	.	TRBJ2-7	TGCTCGAAAGGGAGCTCCTACGAGCAGTACTTC	CSKGSSYEQYF
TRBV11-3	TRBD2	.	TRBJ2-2	TGTGCCAGCAGTAGCTATAGGAGCGGGAAGGGCACCGGGGAGCTGTTTTTT	CASSSYRSGKGTGELFF
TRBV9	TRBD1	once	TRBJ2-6	TGTGCCAGCAGCGTCTACAGGGGCCCCTCTGGGGCCAACGTCCTGACTTTC	CASSVYRGPSGANVLTF
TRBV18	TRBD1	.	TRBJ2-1	TGTGCCAGCTCATTAGTACAGGGGGCGATTGCCAATGAGCAGTTCTTC	CASSLVQGAIANEQFF
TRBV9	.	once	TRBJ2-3	TGTGCCAGCAGCGTAGCTAGCACTAGCACAGATACGCAGTATTTT	CASSVASTSTDTQYF
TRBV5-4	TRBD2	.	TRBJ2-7	TGTGCCAGCAGCGATAGCGGGAGGGGGTACGAGCAGTACTTC	CASSDSGRGYEQYF
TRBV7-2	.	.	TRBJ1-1	TGTGCCAGCAGCTTACGAGGGTTGAACACTGAAGCTTTCTTT	CASSLRGLNTEAFF
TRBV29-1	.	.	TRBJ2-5	TGCAGCGTTGTAACCTCCAGGGGGGACCAAGAGACCCAGTACTTC	CSVVTSRGDQETQYF
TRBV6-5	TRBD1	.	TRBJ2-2	TGTGCCAGCAGTTACACCGGGACAGGGCTAACCGGGGAGCTGTTTTTT	CASSYTGTGLTGELFF
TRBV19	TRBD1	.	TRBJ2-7	TGTGCCAGTAGTGTCCGGGGACAGGGAAGCGAGCAGTACTTC	CASSVRGQGSEQYF
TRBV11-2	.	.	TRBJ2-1	TGTGCCACCAGTTTGAGTGGCGTGCGGAAGTTCTTC	CATSLSGVRKFF
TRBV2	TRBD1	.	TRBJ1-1	TGTGCCAGCAGTGGTCCCTTCAGGGGGCCAGGGGACACTGAAGCTTTCTTT	CASSGPFRGPGDTEAFF
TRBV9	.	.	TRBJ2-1	TGTGCCAGCAGCGTAGGGGTGCGGGAAGGATACAATGAGCAGTTCTTC	CASSVGVREGYNEQFF
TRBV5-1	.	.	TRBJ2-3	TGCGCCAGCAGCTTGGTTGGGACGCCCGGTACGCAGTATTTT	CASSLVGTPGTQYF
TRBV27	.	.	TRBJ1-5	TGTGCCAGCAGTTTTTCATCTTGGAATCAGCCCCAGCATTTT	CASSFSSWNQPQHF
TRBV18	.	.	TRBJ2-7	TGTGCCAGCTCCCAGGGACTGCCCCACGAGCAGTACTTC	CASSQGLPHEQYF
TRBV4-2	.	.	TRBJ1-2	TGTGCCAGCAGCCAAGAAGTGGGGCGCGTCGCTAACTATGGCTACACCTTC	CASSQEVGRVANYGYTF
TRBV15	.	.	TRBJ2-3	TGTGCCACCAGCAGCCTAGTACCCGCAGATACGCAGTATTTT	CATSSLVPADTQYF
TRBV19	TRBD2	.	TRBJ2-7	TGTGCCAGTAGTATGCTAGCGGGAGGTGTTAACGAGCAGTACTTC	CASSMLAGGVNEQYF
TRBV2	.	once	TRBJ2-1	TGTGCCAGCCAGGCGAGCTCCTACAATGAGCAGTTCTTC	CASQASSYNEQFF
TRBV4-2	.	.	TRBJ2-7	TGTGCCAGCAGCCCCTCCGGGACTCATACCTACGAGCAGTACTTC	CASSPSGTHTYEQYF
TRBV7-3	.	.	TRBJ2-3	TGTGCCAGCAGCTTAACTGGGTCGGCCGCAGATACGCAGTATTTT	CASSLTGSAADTQYF